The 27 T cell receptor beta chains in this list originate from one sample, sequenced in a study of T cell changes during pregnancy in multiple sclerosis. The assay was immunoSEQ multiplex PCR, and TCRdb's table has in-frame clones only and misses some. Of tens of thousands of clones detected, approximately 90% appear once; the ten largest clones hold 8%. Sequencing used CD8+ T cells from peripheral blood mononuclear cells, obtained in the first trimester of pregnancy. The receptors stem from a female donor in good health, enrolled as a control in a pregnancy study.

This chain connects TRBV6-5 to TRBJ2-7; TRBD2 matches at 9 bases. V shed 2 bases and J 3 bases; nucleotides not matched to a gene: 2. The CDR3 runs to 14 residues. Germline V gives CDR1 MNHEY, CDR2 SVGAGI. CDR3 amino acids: CASSYGTSHYEQYF. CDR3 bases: TGTGCCAGCAGTTACGGGACTAGCCACTACGAGCAGTACTTC.

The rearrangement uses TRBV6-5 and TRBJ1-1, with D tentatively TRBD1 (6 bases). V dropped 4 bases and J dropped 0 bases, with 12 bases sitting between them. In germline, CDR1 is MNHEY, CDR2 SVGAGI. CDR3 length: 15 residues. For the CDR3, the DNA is TGTGCCAGCAGTTCGGACAGTTGGATGAACACTGAAGCTTTCTTT. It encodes CASSSDSWMNTEAFF.

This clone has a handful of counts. In DNA form, the CDR3 reads TGTGCCAGCAGCGTGTCAGGGACACTGGCTAACTATGGCTACACCTTC. Residues: CASSVSGTLANYGYTF. The gene calls are TRBV9 and TRBJ1-2; possible D gene TRBD1, 6 bases. CDR1 and CDR2 from the germline V gene are SGDLS and YYNGEE. V was trimmed by 2 bases and J by 0 bases, leaving 14 bases between them. The CDR3 totals 16 residues.

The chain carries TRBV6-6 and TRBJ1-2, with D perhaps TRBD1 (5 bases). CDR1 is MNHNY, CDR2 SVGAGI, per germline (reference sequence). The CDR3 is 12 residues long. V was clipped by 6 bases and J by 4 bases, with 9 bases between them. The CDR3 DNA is TGTGCCAGCAGCTTAGACAGCTATGGCTACACCTTC. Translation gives CASSLDSYGYTF.

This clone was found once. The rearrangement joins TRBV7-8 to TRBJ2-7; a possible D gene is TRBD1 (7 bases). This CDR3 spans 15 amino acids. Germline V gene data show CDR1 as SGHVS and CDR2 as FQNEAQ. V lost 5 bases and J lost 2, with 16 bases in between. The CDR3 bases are TGTGCCAGCAGCGCAATGACAGGGAGGACCTACGAGCAGTACTTC. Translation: CASSAMTGRTYEQYF.

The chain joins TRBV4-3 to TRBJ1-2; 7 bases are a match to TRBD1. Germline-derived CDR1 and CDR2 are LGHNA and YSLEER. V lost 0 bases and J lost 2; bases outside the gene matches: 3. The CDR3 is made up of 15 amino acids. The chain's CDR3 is CASSQESQGNYGYTF. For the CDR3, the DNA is TGCGCCAGCAGCCAAGAGTCACAGGGGAACTATGGCTACACCTTC.

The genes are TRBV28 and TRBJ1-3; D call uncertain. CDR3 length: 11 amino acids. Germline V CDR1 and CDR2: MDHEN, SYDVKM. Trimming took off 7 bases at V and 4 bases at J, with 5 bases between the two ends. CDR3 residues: CASTPGNTIYF. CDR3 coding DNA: TGTGCCAGCACCCCAGGAAACACCATATATTTT.

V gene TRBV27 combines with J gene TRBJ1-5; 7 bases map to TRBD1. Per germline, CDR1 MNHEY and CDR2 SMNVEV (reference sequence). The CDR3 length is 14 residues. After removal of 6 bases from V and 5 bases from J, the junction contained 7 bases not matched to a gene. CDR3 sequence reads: CASRLTGSDQPQHF. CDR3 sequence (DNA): TGTGCCAGCAGGCTGACAGGGTCGGATCAGCCCCAGCATTTT.

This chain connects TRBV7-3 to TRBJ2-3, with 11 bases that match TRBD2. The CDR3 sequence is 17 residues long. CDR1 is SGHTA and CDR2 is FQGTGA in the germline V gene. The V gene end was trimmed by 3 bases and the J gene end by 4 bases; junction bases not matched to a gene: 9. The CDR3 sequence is CASSLSSGGYIPDTQYF. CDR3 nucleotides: TGTGCCAGCAGCTTGTCTAGCGGGGGGTACATACCAGATACGCAGTATTTT. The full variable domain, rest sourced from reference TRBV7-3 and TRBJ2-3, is GAGVSQTPSNKVTEKGKYVELRCDPISGHTALYWYRQSLGQGPEFLIYFQGTGAADDSGLPNDRFFAVRPEGSVSTLKIQRTERGDSAVYLCASSLSSGGYIPDTQYFGPGTRLTVL.

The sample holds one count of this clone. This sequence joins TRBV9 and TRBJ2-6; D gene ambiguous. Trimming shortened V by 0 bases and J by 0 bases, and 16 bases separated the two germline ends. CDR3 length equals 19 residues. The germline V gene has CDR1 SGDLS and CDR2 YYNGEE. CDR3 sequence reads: CASSVDPARGTSGANVLTF. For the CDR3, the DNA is TGTGCCAGCAGCGTAGATCCGGCCAGAGGAACCTCTGGGGCCAACGTCCTGACTTTC.

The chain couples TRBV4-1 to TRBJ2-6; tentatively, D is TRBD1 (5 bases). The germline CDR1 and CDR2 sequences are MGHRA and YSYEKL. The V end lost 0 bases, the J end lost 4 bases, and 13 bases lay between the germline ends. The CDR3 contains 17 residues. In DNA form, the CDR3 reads TGCGCCAGCAGCCAAGATTTGGCTGGGGCCGGGGCCAACGTCCTGACTTTC. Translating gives CASSQDLAGAGANVLTF.

This chain's CDR3 is CASSLAPPIGEQFF. CDR3 in DNA: TGTGCCAGCAGCTTAGCCCCCCCAATCGGTGAGCAGTTCTTC. The chain combines TRBV7-9 with TRBJ2-1; the D is unclear. Germline CDR1 is SEHNR and CDR2 is FQNEAQ (reference sequence). Trimming shortened V by 0 bases and J by 9 bases, and 12 bases separated the two germline ends. There are 14 residues in the CDR3.

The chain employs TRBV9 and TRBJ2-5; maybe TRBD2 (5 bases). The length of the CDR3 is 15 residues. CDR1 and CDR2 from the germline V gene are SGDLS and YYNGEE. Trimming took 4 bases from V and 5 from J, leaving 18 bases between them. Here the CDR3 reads CASSPEPGLGETQYF. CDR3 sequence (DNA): TGTGCCAGCAGCCCCGAACCGGGGTTGGGGGAGACCCAGTACTTC.

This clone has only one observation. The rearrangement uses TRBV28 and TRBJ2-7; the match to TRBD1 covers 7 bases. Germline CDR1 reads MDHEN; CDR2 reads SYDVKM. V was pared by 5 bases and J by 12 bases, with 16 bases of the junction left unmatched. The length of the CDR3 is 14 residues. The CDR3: CASSAGTDPQGPYF. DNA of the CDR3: TGTGCCAGCAGTGCCGGGACAGATCCCCAGGGGCCGTACTTC.

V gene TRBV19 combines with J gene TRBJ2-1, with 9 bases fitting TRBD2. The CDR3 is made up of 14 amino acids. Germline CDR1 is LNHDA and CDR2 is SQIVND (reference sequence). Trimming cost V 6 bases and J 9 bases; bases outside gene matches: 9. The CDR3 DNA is TGTGCCAGTAGCGGGTTAGCGGGGGCGGCTGAGCAGTTCTTC. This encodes CASSGLAGAAEQFF.

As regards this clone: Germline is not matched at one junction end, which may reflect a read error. The DNA of the CDR3 is TGCGCCAGCAGCCCCCGACAGGGGATCTACAATGAGCAGTTCTTC. Protein: CASSPRQGIYNEQFF. The V call is TRBV5-5, the J call TRBJ2-1; TRBD1 agrees at 8 bases. This CDR3 spans 15 amino acids. Germline V gene sequence: CDR1 SGHKS, CDR2 YYEKEE (reference sequence).

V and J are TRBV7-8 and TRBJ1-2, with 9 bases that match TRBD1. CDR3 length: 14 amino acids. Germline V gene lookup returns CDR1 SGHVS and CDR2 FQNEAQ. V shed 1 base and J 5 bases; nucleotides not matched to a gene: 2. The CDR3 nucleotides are TGTGCCAGCAGCTTAGGACAGGGGGAATATGGCTACACCTTC. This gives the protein CASSLGQGEYGYTF.

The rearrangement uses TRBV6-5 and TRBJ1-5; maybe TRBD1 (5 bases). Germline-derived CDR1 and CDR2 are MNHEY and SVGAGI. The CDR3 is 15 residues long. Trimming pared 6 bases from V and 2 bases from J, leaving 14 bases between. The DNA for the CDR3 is TGTGCCAGCAGCTCTGGGGGGGAAGGCAATCAGCCCCAGCATTTT. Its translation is CASSSGGEGNQPQHF.

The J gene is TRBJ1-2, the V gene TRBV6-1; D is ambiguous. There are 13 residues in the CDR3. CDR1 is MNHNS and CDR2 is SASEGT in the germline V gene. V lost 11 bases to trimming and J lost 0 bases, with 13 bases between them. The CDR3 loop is CAANRGTNYGYTF. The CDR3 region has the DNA TGTGCCGCAAACCGGGGAACTAACTATGGCTACACCTTC.

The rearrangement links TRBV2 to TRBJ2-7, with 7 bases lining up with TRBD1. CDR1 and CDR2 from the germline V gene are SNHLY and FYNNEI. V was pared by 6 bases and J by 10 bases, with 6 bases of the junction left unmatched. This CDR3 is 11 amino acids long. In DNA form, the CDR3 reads TGTGCCAGCAGCGGCAGGGGGTCACAGTACTTC. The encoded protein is CASSGRGSQYF.

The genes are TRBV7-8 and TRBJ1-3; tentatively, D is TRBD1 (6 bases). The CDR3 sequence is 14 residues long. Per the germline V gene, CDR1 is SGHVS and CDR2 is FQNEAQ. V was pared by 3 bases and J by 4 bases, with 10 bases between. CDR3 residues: CASSLGTSGNTIYF. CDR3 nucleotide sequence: TGTGCCAGCAGCTTGGGGACAAGCGGAAACACCATATATTTT.

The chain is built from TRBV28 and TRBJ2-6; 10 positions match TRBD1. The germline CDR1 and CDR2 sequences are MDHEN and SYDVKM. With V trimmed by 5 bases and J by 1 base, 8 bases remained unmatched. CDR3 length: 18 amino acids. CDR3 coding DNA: TGTGCCAGCAGTGAGACAGGGGGCTCGTTTTCTGGGGCCAACGTCCTGACTTTC. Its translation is CASSETGGSFSGANVLTF.

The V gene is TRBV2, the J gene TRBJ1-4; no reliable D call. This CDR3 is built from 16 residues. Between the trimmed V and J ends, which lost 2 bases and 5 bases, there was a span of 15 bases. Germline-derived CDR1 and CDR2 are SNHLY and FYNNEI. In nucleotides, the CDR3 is TGTGCCAGCAGTGAATTAAACAGCCGCCCGAATGAAAAACTGTTTTTT. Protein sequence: CASSELNSRPNEKLFF. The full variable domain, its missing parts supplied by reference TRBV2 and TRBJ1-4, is EPEVTQTPSHQVTQMGQEVILRCVPISNHLYFYWYRQILGQKVEFLVSFYNNEISEKSEIFDDQFSVERPDGSNFTLKIRSTKLEDSAMYFCASSELNSRPNEKLFFGSGTQLSVL.

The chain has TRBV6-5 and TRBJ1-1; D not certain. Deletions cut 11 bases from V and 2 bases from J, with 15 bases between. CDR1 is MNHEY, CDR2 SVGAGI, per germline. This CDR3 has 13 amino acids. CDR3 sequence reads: CAAYGNINTEAFF. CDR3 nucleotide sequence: TGTGCCGCCTATGGTAATATCAACACTGAAGCTTTCTTT.

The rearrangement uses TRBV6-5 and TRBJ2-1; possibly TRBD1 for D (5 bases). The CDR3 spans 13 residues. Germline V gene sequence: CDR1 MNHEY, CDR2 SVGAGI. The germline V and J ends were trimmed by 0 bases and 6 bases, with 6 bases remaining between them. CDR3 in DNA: TGTGCCAGCAGTTACTCCACAGGCAATGAGCAGTTCTTC. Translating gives CASSYSTGNEQFF.

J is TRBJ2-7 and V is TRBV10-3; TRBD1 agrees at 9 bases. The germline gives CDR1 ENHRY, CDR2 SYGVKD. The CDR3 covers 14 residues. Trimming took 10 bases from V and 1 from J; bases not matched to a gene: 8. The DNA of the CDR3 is TGTGCCACTAGCCACGGGACAGGGTCCTACGAGCAGTACTTC. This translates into CATSHGTGSYEQYF.

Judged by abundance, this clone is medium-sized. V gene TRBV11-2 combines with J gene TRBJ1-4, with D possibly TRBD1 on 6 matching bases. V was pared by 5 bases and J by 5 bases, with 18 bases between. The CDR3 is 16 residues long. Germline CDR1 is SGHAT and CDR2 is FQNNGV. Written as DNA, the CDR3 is TGTGCCAGCAGCAGACACAGGGACATTCGGAATGAAAAACTGTTTTTT. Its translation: CASSRHRDIRNEKLFF.